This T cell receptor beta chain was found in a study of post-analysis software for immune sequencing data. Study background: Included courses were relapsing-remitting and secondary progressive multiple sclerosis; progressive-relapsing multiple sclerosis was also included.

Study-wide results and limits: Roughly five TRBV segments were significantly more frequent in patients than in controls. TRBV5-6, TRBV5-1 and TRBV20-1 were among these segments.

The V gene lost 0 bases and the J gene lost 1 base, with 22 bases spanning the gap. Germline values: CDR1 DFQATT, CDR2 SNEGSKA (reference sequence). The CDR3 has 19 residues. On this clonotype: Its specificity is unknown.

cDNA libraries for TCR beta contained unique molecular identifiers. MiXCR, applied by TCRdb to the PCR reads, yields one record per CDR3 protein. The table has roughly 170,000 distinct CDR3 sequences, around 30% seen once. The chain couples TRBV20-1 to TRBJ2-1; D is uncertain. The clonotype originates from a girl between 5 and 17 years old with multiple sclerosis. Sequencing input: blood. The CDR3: CSARDKGPNPVQSYNEQFF. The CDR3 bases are TGCAGTGCTAGAGATAAGGGTCCAAACCCTGTCCAGTCCTACAATGAGCAGTTCTTC.